This TCR beta chain comes out of a study of T cell repertoires in cytomegalovirus infection (dated by TCRdb to about 2019). Turning to the overall study: Donor HLA type was relevant to the analysis, because carriage of CMV infection together with the matching HLA type was indicated by public TCR beta signatures. Broad study findings and their caveats: In both this cohort and an independent cohort of more than 350 donors, the cumulative frequency of public TCR beta family members distinguished carriers of CMV infection plus the relevant HLA type. In the ex vivo response, HLA-C-restricted CMV-specific TCR beta clonotypes were dominant, and in two of eight donors the single most frequent clonotype came from this HLA-C-restricted group.

The sample was run on an Illumina HiSeq 1500. The raw public data were reprocessed by TCRdb itself: fastp quality trimming at Q25, MiXCR clonotype calling, in-frame beta chains only. Under each unique CDR3 protein, matching rows form one entry showing the most common genes and DNA. The sample data list hundreds of thousands of distinct CDR3 sequences, and 15% to 20% of these were observed just once. The ten largest clones add up to around 11% of the sample. This clonotype was observed a few times. There is no known antigen for this receptor. Base qualities are not recorded, but no much larger clone differs from it by a single base. Trimming takes 3 bases from V and 9 bases from J, and the germline ends sit 23 bases apart. Inclusive of the bounding cysteine and phenylalanine, the CDR3 is 15 residues long. Solely the CDR3 DNA is kept, with 45 bases framed from the first base. As encoded in the germline V gene (reference sequence), CDR1 is DFQATT while CDR2 is SNEGSKA.

The sequence joins TRBV20-1 to TRBJ2-5; the D gene is possibly TRBD1, with 6 bases matching. The receptor was isolated from a human donor in good health (CMV status not recorded). Some clones in this sample may be carry-over from other donors' samples. The sample comprised PBMCs. The bases are TGCAGTGCTAGTGGGGGCCCAGGAAGGGCTGGGGCCCAGTACTTC. Its product reads: CSASGGPGRAGAQYF.